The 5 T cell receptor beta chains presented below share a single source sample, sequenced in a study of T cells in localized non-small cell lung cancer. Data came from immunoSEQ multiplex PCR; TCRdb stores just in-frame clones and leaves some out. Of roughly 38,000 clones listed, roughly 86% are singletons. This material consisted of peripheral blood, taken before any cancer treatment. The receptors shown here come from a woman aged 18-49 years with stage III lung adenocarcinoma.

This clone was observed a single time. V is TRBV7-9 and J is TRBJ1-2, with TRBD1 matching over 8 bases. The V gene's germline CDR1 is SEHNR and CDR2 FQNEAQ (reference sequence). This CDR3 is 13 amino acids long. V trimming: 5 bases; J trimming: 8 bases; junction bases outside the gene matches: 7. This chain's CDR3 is CASSLGQGAGYTF. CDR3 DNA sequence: TGTGCCAGCAGCCTCGGACAGGGCGCGGGCTACACCTTC.

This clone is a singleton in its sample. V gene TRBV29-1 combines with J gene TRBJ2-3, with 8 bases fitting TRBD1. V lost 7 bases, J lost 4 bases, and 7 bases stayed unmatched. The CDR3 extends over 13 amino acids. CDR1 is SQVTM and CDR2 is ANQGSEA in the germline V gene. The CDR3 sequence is CSGHRGIADTQYF. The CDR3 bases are TGCAGCGGGCACAGGGGGATCGCAGATACGCAGTATTTT.

The CDR3 DNA reads TGTGCCAGCAGTGAGCCCCGGACAGTACAAGAGACCCAGTACTTC. It encodes CASSEPRTVQETQYF. The chain uses TRBV25-1 and TRBJ2-5, with D perhaps TRBD1 (6 bases). The CDR3 runs to 15 residues. Trimming took off 3 bases at V and 2 bases at J, with 13 bases between the two ends. Germline values: CDR1 MGHDK, CDR2 SYGVNS.

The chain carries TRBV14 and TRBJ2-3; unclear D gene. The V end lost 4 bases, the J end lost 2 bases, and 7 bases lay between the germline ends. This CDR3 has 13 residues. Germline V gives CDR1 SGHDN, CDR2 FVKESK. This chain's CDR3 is CASSRSNTDTQYF. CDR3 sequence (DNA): TGTGCCAGCAGCCGGAGTAACACAGATACGCAGTATTTT. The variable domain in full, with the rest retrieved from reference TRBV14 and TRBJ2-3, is EAGVTQFPSHSVIEKGQTVTLRCDPISGHDNLYWYRRVMGKEIKFLLHFVKESKQDESGMPNNRFLAERTGGTYSTLKVQPAELEDSGVYFCASSRSNTDTQYFGPGTRLTVL.

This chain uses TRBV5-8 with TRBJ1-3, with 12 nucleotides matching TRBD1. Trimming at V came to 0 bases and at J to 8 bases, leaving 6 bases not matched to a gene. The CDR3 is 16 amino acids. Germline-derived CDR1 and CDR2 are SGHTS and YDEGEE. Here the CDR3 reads CASSLEPGTGGHTIYF. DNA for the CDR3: TGTGCCAGCAGCTTGGAACCCGGGACAGGGGGCCACACCATATATTTT.